Listed here are 16 T cell receptor beta chains from one sample, sequenced in a study of T cell repertoires in cytomegalovirus infection. Their recognized antigens are unknown. From the reads, TCRdb called clonotypes with MiXCR, one entry per CDR3 protein. The table lists approximately 1,000,000 distinct CDR3 sequences, approximately 33% of them singletons. This material consisted of cultured CD8+ T cells from PBMCs, taken from culture after CMV antigen stimulation. Receptor source: a human donor in good health (CMV status not recorded). Some clones in this sample may be carry-over from other donors' samples.

This clonotype was found once. Possible read error: a much larger clone is one base away. The CDR3 is CANSQGRPATNEKLFF. The DNA of the CDR3 is TGTGCCAACAGTCAGGGCCGTCCTGCAACTAATGAAAAACTGTTTTTT. This sequence joins TRBV7-8 and TRBJ1-4; D might be TRBD1 (5 bases). CDR1 is SGHVS and CDR2 is FQNEAQ in the germline V gene. With 10 bases removed from V and 0 bases from J, the gap between germline ends came to 18 bases. CDR3 length: 16 residues.

This clonotype was counted a few times. The rearrangement links TRBV11-1 to TRBJ2-5; 8 bases fit TRBD2. This CDR3 is built from 15 residues. V lost 6 bases, J lost 5 bases, and 11 bases stayed unmatched. CDR1 and CDR2 from the germline V gene are SGHAT and FQDESV (reference sequence). The CDR3 bases are TGTGCCAGCAGGAAGAGCGGGGGCCCATCGGAGACCCAGTACTTC. This translates into CASRKSGGPSETQYF.

The genes are TRBV20-1 and TRBJ1-5; 7 bases match TRBD1. Trimming cost V 2 bases and J 3 bases; bases outside gene matches: 4. CDR1 and CDR2 (germline): DFQATT, SNEGSKA (reference sequence). CDR3 size: 14 residues. The CDR3 loop is CSARSDRSNQPQHF. The CDR3 DNA is TGCAGTGCTAGATCGGACAGGTCCAATCAGCCCCAGCATTTT.

Note on this clonotype: It may be a read error: a sequence one base away is much more abundant. This chain joins TRBV25-1 and TRBJ1-2; the D is unclear. V lost 3 bases, J lost 6 bases, and 2 bases lay in between. This CDR3 contains 10 residues. Germline CDR1 MGHDK, CDR2 SYGVNS. For the CDR3, the DNA is TGTGCCAGCAGTGAGAATGGCTACACCTTC. The encoded protein is CASSENGYTF.

Concerning this clonotype itself: The germline gene is not matched at one end of the junction; a read error may be the cause. The V and J genes are TRBV7-2 and TRBJ1-4, with 8 bases matching TRBD1. This CDR3 region has 16 residues. Germline V gene data show CDR1 as SGHTA and CDR2 as FQGNSA. CDR3 sequence: CASSLEVTQGAGKPFF. The CDR3 nucleotides read TGTGCCAGCAGCTTAGAAGTCACGCAGGGGGCCGGAAAACCGTTTTTT.

On this clonotype itself: A much bigger clone sits one base away, suggesting this may be a read error. V gene TRBV7-6 combines with J gene TRBJ1-1, with D perhaps TRBD1 (5 bases). There are 13 residues in the CDR3. CDR1 and CDR2 from the germline V gene are SGHVS and FNYEAQ. The CDR3 here is CVSSQPGGTEAFF. The CDR3 DNA follows: TGTGTCAGCAGCCAACCCGGGGGCACTGAAGCTTTCTTT.

This clonotype was counted between two and nine times. The V gene is TRBV7-9, the J gene TRBJ2-7, with D perhaps given as TRBD1 or TRBD2 (5 bases each). The CDR3 contains 15 residues. The germline V and J ends were trimmed by 5 bases and 1 base, with 15 bases remaining between them. The germline V gene encodes CDR1 SEHNR and CDR2 FQNEAQ (reference sequence). The CDR3 nucleotides are TGTGCCAGCAGCGAAGGGACCGGCGGGTCCTACGAGCAGTACTTC. Translating gives CASSEGTGGSYEQYF.

V and J are TRBV5-4 and TRBJ1-1; D is undetermined. This CDR3 contains 14 residues. CDR1 SGHNT and CDR2 YYREEE come from the germline V gene (reference sequence). V gave up 0 bases and J gave up 6 bases, with 12 bases separating them. The CDR3 sequence is CASSLVSWAAEAFF. CDR3 sequence (DNA): TGTGCCAGCAGCTTGGTGTCATGGGCGGCTGAAGCTTTCTTT.

The V gene is TRBV6-8, the J gene TRBJ2-1; 13 bases map to TRBD2. Trimming cost V 0 bases and J 3 bases; bases outside gene matches: 2. The CDR3 runs 17 residues. Germline V gene data show CDR1 as MNHGY and CDR2 as SAAAGT. CDR3 bases: TGTGCCAGCAGTTACTCGACTAGCGGGGGGATCTACAATGAGCAGTTCTTC. It is translated as CASSYSTSGGIYNEQFF.

V usage is TRBV27 and J usage is TRBJ1-2, with TRBD1 identical over 8 bases. J gave up 3 bases and V 0 bases, and 3 bases lay outside the gene matches. Germline V gene lookup returns CDR1 MNHEY and CDR2 SMNVEV (reference sequence). The CDR3 covers 15 residues. The CDR3 DNA reads as TGTGCCAGCAGTTTATCTGGGACAGGTGACTATGGCTACACCTTC. This translates into CASSLSGTGDYGYTF.

The chain employs TRBV4-3 and TRBJ2-3; 13 bases are a match to TRBD2. The germline gives CDR1 LGHNA, CDR2 YSLEER. J gave up 0 bases and V 4 bases, and 10 bases lay outside the gene matches. CDR3 length: 19 amino acids. CDR3 bases: TGCGCCAGCAGCCGCTCTGGGACTAGCGGGGTTCTTAGCACAGATACGCAGTATTTT. Translation: CASSRSGTSGVLSTDTQYF.

Many counts were recorded for this clonotype. V gene TRBV7-9 combines with J gene TRBJ1-2, with D possibly TRBD1 on 6 matching bases. Trimming left V 0 bases short and J 4 bases short, with 12 bases between. CDR1 is SEHNR and CDR2 is FQNEAQ in the germline V gene (reference sequence). This CDR3 has 15 amino acids. CDR3 bases: TGTGCCAGCAGCTTAGCGCAAGGGGGACCCTATGGCTACACCTTC. It translates to CASSLAQGGPYGYTF.

This clonotype has only a few counts. The rearrangement uses TRBV29-1 and TRBJ2-1; TRBD1 might be the D (5 bases). Trimming left V 0 bases short and J 1 base short, with 16 bases between. The length of the CDR3 is 17 residues. CDR1 is SQVTM and CDR2 is ANQGSEA in the germline V gene. CDR3 nucleotides: TGCAGCGTTGAAGATGGGGCAGGATTAGGGTCCTACAATGAGCAGTTCTTC. Amino acids: CSVEDGAGLGSYNEQFF.

Note on this clonotype: A much larger clone sits a single nucleotide away, making a read error possible. V gene TRBV7-2 combines with J gene TRBJ2-5, with D hard to call. Germline V lookup: CDR1 SGHTA, CDR2 FQGNSA. This CDR3 is 15 amino acids long. Trimming removed 1 base at V and 5 bases at J, with 14 bases between. The DNA of the CDR3 is TGTGCCAGCAGCTTAGACGGCTGGCAGGATGAGACCCAGTACTTC. As protein: CASSLDGWQDETQYF.

V usage is TRBV4-2 and J usage is TRBJ1-1, with D possibly matching TRBD1 (5 bases). V was pared by 1 base and J by 7 bases, with 10 bases between. Germline CDR1 is LGHNA and CDR2 is YNFKEQ. CDR3 length: 13 amino acids. Here the CDR3 reads CASSQAGRNEAFF. The CDR3 coding sequence is TGTGCCAGCAGCCAAGCAGGGAGGAATGAAGCTTTCTTT.

This clonotype was picked up a small number of times. The genes are TRBV4-1 and TRBJ2-7; 7 bases fit TRBD1. The CDR3 contains 13 residues. Germline CDR1 reads MGHRA; CDR2 reads YSYEKL. Germline trimming cut 3 bases from V and 5 bases from J; bases unmatched to any gene: 4. The CDR3 coding sequence is TGCGCCAGCAGCCAGGTCACAGGGGACGAGCAGTACTTC. Protein sequence: CASSQVTGDEQYF.